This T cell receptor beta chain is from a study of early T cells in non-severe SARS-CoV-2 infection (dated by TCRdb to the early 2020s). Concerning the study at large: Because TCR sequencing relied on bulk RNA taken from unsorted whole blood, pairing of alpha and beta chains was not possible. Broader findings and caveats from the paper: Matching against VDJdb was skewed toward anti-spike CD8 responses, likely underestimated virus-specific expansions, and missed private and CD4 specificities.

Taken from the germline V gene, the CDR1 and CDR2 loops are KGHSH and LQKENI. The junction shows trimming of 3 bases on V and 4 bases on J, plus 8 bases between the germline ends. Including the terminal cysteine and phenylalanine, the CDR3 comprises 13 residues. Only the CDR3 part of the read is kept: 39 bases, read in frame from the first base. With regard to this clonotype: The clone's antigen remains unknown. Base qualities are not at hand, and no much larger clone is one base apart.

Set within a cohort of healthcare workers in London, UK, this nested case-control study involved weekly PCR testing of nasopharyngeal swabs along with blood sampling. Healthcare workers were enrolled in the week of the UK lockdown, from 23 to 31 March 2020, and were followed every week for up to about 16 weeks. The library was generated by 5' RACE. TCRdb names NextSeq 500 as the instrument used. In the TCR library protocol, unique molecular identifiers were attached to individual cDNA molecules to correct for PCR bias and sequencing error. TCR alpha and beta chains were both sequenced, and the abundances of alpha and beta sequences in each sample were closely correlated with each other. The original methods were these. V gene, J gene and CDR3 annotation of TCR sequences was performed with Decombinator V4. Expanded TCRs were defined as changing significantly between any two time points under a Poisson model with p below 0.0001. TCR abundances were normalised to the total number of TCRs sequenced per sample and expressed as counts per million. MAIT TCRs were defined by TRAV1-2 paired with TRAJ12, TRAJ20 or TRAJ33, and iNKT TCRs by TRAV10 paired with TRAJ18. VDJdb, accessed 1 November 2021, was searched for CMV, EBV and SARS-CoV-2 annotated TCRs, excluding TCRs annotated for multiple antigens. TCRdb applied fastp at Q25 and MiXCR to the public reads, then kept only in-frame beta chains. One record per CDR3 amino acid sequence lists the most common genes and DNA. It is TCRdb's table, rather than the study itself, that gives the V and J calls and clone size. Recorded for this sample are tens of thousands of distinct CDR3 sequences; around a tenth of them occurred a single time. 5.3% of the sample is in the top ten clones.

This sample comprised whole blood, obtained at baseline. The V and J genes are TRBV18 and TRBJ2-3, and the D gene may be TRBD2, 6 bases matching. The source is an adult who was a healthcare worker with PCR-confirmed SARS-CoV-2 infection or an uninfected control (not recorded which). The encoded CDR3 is CASSPGTADTQYF. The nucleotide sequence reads TGTGCCAGCTCACCCGGGACTGCAGATACGCAGTATTTT.